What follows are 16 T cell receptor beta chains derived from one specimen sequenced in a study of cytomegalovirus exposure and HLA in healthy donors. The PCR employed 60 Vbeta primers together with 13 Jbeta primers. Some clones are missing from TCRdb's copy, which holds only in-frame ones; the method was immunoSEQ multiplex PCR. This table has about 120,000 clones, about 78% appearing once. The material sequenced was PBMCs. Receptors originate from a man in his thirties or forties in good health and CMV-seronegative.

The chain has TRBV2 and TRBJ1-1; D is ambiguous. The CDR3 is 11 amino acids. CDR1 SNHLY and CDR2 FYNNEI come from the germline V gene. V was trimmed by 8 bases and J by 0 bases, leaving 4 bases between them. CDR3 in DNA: TGTGCCAGCCACATGAACACTGAAGCTTTCTTT. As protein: CASHMNTEAFF.

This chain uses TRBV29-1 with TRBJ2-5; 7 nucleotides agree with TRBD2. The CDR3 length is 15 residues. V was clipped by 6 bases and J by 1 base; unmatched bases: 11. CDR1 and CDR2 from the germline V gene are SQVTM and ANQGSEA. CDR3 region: CSVAPPSGVQETQYF. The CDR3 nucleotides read TGCAGCGTCGCGCCCCCTAGCGGAGTCCAAGAGACCCAGTACTTC.

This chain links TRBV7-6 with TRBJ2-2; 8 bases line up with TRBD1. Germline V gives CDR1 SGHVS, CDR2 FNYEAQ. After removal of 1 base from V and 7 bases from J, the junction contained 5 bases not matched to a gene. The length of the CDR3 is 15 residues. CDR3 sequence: CASSLEQGAGGELFF. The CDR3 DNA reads TGTGCCAGCAGCTTAGAGCAGGGGGCAGGCGGGGAGCTGTTTTTT.

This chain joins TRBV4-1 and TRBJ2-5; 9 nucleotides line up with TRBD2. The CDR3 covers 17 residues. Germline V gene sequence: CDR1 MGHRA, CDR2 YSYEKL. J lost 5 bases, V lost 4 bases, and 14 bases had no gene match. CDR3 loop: CASSLDGYGRGGETQYF. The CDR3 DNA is TGCGCCAGCAGCCTAGACGGGTATGGGCGGGGGGGGGAGACCCAGTACTTC.

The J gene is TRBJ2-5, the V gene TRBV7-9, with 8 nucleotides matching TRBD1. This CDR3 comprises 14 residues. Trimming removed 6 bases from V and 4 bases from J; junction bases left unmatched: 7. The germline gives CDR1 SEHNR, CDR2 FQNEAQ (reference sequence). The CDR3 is CASRDARGLETQYF. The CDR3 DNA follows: TGTGCCAGCAGGGACGCCAGGGGGCTAGAGACCCAGTACTTC.

The CDR3 region is CASSLAQTTDGYTF. The CDR3 bases are TGTGCCAGCAGCTTAGCACAGACGACGGATGGCTACACCTTC. The chain carries TRBV7-9 and TRBJ1-2; D gene uncertain. The CDR3 totals 14 residues. The germline gives CDR1 SEHNR, CDR2 FQNEAQ (reference sequence). With 0 bases removed from V and 6 bases from J, the gap between germline ends came to 11 bases.

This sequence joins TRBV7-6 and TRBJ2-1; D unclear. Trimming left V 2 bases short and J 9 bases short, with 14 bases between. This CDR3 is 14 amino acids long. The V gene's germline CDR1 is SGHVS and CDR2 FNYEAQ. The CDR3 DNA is TGTGCCAGCAGCTTACTTTCCCGAGGCGGTGAGCAGTTCTTC. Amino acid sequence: CASSLLSRGGEQFF.

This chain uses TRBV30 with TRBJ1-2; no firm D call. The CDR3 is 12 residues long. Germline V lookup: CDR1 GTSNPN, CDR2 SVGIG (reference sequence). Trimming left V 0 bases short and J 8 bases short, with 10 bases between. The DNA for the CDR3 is TGTGCCTGGAGTGTAAATGGGCGCGGCTACACCTTC. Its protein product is CAWSVNGRGYTF.

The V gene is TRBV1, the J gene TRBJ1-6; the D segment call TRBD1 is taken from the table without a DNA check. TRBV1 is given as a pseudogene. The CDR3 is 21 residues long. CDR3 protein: CTSSQDNTGFSLSSYNSPLHF. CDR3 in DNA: TGCACCAGCAGCCAAGACAATACAGGGTTTTCCCTTAGCTCCTATAATTCACCCCTCCACTTT.

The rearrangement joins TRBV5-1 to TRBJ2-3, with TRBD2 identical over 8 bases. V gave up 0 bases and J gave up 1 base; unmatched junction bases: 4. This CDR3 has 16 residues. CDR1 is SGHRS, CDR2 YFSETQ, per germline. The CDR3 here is CASSLDGGAGTDTQYF. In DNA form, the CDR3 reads TGCGCCAGCAGCTTGGACGGGGGGGCCGGCACAGATACGCAGTATTTT.

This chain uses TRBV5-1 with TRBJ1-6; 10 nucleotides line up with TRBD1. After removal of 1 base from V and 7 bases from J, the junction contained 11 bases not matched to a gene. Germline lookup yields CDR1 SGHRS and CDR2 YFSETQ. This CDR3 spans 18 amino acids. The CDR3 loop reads CASSLTGGTGALNSPLHF. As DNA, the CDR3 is TGCGCCAGCAGCTTGACTGGAGGGACAGGGGCCTTAAATTCACCCCTCCACTTT.

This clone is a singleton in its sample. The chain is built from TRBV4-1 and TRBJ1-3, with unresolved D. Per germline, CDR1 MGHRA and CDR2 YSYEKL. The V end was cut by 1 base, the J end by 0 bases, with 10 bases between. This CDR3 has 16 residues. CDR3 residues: CASSQGARISGNTIYF. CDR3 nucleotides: TGCGCCAGCAGCCAAGGTGCCAGGATCTCTGGAAACACCATATATTTT.

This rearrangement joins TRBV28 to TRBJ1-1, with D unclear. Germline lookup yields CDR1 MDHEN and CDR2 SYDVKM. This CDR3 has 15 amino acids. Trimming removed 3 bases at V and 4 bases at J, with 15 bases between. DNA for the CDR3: TGTGCCAGCAGTTTCCCCCTCGGGGTTGGCACTGAAGCTTTCTTT. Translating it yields CASSFPLGVGTEAFF.

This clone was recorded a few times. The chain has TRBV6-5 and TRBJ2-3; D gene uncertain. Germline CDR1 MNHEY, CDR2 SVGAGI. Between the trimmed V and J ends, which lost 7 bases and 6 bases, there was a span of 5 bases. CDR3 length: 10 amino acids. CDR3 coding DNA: TGTGCCAGCATGCAGGATACGCAGTATTTT. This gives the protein CASMQDTQYF.

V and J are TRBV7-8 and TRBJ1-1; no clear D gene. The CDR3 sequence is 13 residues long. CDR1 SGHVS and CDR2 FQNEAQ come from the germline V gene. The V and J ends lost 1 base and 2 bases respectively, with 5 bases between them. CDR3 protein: CASSLESNTEAFF. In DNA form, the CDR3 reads TGTGCCAGCAGCTTAGAGAGTAACACTGAAGCTTTCTTT. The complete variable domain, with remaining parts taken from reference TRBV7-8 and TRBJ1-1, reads GAGVSQSPRYKVAKRGQDVALRCDPISGHVSLFWYQQALGQGPEFLTYFQNEAQLDKSGLPSDRFFAERPEGSVSTLKIQRTQQEDSAVYLCASSLESNTEAFFGQGTRLTVV.

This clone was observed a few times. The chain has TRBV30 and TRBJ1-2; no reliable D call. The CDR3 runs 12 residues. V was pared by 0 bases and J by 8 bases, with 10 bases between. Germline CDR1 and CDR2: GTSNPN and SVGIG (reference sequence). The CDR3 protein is CAWSVPRPGYTF. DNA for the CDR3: TGTGCCTGGAGTGTACCCAGGCCGGGCTACACCTTC.